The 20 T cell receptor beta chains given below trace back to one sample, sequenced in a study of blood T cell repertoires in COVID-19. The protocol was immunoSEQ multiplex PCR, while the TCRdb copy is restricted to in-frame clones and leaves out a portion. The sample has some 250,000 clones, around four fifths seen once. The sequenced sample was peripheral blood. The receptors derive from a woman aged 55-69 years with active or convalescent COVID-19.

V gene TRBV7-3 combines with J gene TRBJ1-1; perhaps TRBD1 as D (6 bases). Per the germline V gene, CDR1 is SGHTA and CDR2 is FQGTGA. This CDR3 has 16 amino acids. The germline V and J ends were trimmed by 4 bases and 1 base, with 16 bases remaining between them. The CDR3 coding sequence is TGTGCCAGCAGCTCGAGGGGGGGCCCACAGAACACTGAAGCTTTCTTT. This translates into CASSSRGGPQNTEAFF.

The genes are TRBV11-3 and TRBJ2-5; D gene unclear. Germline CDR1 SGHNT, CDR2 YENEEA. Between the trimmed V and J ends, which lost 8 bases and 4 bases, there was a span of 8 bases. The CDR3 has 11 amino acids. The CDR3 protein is CASPPGETQYF. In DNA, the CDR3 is TGTGCCAGCCCCCCGGGAGAGACCCAGTACTTC.

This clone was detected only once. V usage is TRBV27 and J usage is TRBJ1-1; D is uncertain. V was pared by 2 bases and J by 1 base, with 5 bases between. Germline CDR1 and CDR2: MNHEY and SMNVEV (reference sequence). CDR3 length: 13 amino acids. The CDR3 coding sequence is TGTGCCAGCAGTTTAGCAGGGAACACTGAAGCTTTCTTT. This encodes CASSLAGNTEAFF.

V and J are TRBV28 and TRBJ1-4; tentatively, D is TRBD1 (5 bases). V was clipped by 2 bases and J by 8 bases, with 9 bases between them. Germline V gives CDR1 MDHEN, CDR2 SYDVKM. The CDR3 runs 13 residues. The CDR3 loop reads CASSLSQGEKLFF. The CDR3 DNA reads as TGTGCCAGCAGTTTAAGCCAGGGCGAAAAACTGTTTTTT.

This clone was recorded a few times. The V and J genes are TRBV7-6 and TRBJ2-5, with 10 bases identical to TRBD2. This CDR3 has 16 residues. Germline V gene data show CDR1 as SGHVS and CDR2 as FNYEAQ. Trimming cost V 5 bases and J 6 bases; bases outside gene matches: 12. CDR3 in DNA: TGTGCCAGCAGCCCAAGCGGGGGGGCGACCGAGAAGACCCAGTACTTC. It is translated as CASSPSGGATEKTQYF.

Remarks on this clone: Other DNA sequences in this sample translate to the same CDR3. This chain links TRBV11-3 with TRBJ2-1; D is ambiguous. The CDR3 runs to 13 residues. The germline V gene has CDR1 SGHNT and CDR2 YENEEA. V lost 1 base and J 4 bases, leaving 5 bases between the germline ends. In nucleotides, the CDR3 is TGTGCCAGCAGCTTAGGCAGATACAATGAGCAGTTCTTC. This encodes CASSLGRYNEQFF.

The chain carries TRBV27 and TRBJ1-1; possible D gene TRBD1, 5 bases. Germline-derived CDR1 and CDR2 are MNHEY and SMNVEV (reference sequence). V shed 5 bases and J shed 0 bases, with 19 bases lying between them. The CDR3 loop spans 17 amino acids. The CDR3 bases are TGTGCCAGCAGTCTTGACAGAGTCTCGGTTGTGAACACTGAAGCTTTCTTT. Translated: CASSLDRVSVVNTEAFF.

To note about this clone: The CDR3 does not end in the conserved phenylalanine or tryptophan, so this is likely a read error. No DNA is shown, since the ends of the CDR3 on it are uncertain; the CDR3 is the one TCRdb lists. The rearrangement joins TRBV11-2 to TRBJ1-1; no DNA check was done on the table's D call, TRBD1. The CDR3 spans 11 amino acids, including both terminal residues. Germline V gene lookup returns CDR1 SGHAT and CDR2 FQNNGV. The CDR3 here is CASSIKPGQGI.

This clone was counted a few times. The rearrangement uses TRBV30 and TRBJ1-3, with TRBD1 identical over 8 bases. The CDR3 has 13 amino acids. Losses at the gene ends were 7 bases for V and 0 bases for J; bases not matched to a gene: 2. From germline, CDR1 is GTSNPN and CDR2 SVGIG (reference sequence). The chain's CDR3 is CASGGGSGNTIYF. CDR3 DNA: TGTGCCTCAGGGGGCGGCTCTGGAAACACCATATATTTT.

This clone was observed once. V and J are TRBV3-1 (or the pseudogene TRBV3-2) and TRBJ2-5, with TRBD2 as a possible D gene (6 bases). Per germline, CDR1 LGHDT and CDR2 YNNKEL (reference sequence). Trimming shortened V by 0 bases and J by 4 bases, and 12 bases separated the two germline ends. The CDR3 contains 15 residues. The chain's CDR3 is CASSQEGAGIETQYF. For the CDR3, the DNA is TGTGCCAGCAGCCAAGAAGGGGCGGGGATAGAGACCCAGTACTTC.

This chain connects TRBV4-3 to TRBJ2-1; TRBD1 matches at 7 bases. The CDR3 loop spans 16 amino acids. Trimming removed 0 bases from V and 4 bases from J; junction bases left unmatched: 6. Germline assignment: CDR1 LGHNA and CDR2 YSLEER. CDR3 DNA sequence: TGCGCCAGCAGCCAAGATGCCCGCAGGGGGTACAATGAGCAGTTCTTC. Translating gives CASSQDARRGYNEQFF.

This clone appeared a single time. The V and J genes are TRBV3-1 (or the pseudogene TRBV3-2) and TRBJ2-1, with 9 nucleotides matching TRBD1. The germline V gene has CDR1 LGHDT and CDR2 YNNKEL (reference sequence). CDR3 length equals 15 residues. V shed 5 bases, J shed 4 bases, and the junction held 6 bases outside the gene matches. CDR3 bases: TGTGCCAGCAGCGGAGGACAGGGGCGATACAATGAGCAGTTCTTC. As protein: CASSGGQGRYNEQFF.

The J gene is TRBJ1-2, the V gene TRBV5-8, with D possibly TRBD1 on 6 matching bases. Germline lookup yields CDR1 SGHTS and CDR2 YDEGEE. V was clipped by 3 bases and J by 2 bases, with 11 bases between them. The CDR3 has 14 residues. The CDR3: CASSSRQANYGYTF. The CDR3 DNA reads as TGTGCCAGCAGCTCAAGACAGGCGAACTATGGCTACACCTTC.

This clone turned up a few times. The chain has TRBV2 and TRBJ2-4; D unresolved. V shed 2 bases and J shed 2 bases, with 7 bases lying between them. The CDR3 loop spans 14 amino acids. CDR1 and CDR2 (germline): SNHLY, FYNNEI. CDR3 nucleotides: TGTGCCAGCAGTGAATTAGAGACCAAAAACATTCAGTACTTC. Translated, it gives CASSELETKNIQYF. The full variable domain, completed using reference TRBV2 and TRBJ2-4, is EPEVTQTPSHQVTQMGQEVILRCVPISNHLYFYWYRQILGQKVEFLVSFYNNEISEKSEIFDDQFSVERPDGSNFTLKIRSTKLEDSAMYFCASSELETKNIQYFGAGTRLSVL.

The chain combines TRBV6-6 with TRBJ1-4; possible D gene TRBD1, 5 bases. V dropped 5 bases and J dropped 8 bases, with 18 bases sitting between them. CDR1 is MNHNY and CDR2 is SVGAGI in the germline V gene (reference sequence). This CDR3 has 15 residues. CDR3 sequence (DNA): TGTGCCAGCAGTCTTACTCGTTCAGGGCGGGAAAAACTGTTTTTT. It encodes CASSLTRSGREKLFF.

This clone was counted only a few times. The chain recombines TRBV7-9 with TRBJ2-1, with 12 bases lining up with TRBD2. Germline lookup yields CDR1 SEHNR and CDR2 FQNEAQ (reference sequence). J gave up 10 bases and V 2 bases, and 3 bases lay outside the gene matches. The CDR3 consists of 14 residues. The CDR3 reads CASSLTSGGFEQFF. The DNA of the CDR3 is TGTGCCAGCAGCTTAACTAGCGGGGGGTTCGAGCAGTTCTTC.

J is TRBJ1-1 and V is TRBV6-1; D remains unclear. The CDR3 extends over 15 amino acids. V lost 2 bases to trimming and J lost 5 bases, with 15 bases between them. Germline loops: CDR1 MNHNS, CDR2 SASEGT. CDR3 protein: CASSESGVPGTEAFF. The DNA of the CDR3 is TGTGCCAGCAGTGAAAGCGGGGTCCCGGGGACTGAAGCTTTCTTT.

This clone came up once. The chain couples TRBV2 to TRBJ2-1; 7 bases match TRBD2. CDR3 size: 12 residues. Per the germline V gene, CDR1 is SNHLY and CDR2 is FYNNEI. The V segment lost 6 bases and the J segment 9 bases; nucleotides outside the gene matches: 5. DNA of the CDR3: TGTGCCAGCAGGTTAGGGACTATTGAGCAGTTCTTC. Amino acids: CASRLGTIEQFF.

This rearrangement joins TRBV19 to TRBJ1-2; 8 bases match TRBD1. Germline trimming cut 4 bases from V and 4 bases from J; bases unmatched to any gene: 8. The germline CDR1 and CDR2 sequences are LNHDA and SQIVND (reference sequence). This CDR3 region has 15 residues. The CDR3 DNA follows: TGTGCCAGTAGTACCATACAGGGGGAGGGCTATGGCTACACCTTC. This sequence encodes CASSTIQGEGYGYTF.

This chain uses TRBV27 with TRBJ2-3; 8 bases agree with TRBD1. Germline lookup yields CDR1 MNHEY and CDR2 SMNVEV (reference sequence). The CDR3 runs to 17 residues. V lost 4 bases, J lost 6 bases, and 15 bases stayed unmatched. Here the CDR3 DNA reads TGTGCCAGCAGTTCCCGACAGGGGTGGACTTTGGCTGATACGCAGTATTTT. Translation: CASSSRQGWTLADTQYF.